The clone carrying this TCR beta chain was seen more than once but under ten times. Its antigen is not known. Per individual sample, total RNA of at least 5 micrograms was extracted. Germline assignment: CDR1 MGHRA and CDR2 YSYEKL. CDR3 length: 15 amino acids. The second PCR ran roughly 6 to 12 cycles with a sample-barcoded 5' primer and J-beta primers. MiXCR was run by TCRdb on the 5' RACE reads, yielding one entry per CDR3 protein. Of about 800,000 distinct CDR3 sequences listed, approximately 25% are singletons. This entry belongs to a study of blood T cells in healthy people across ages. General study results and limits: A greater number of naive CD4+ cells and higher diversity distinguished long-lived donors from aged donors. Across the age range, TCR beta diversity per million T cells fell in a roughly linear way.

The data were also submitted as part of a second study, on T cells of mothers and their children. That paper states: cDNA synthesis used all extracted RNA, about 1.6 ug per 15 ul.

V gene TRBV4-1 combines with J gene TRBJ2-5; D might be TRBD1 (5 bases). The J call is in doubt because the DNA end fits TRBJ2-1 better. The receptor was derived from a boy aged 5-17 years in good health. The sequencing sample was made of blood. The CDR3 here is CASSQDGAGSGEQFF. DNA for the CDR3: TGCGCCAGCAGCCAAGATGGGGCAGGGTCGGGTGAGCAGTTCTTC.